Listed below are T cell receptor beta chains from one sample, sequenced in a study of T cells in Graves' hyperthyroidism and ophthalmopathy. In TCRdb, the multiplex PCR reads were re-called with MiXCR into one record per CDR3 protein. The top ten clones hold roughly 60% of a sample with roughly 250,000 distinct CDR3 sequences, about 20% of them seen once. Source material: blood. Source of these receptors: a man aged 30 to 39 with Graves' ophthalmopathy. Both conserved end residues are part of each CDR3. The order of the fields is V gene, J gene, D gene, clone size, CDR3 DNA, CDR3 protein. A D gene is named only where the DNA matches it firmly. The size of a clone is reported for some rows only, either as once, few or many, or as a class for expanded clones.

V: TRBV18
J: TRBJ1-1
D: .
size: .
DNA: TGTGCCAGCTCACCGAGCGACTCCCGCGAAGCTTTCTTT
CDR3: CASSPSDSREAFF

V: TRBV7-2
J: TRBJ1-1
D: .
size: .
DNA: TGTGCCAGCAGCTTGGATGGGGTTCCCACTGAAGCTTTCTTT
CDR3: CASSLDGVPTEAFF

V: TRBV28
J: TRBJ1-2
D: .
size: .
DNA: TGTGCCACCTACACTCAAAACTATGGCTACACCTTC
CDR3: CATYTQNYGYTF

V: TRBV2
J: TRBJ1-3
D: .
size: .
DNA: TGTGCCAGCCAATGGGGGGGACCTGGAAACACCATATATTTT
CDR3: CASQWGGPGNTIYF

V: TRBV12-3/TRBV12-4
J: TRBJ1-6
D: .
size: .
DNA: TGTGCCAGCCACCGGGGGTTAAATAATTCACCCCTCCACTTT
CDR3: CASHRGLNNSPLHF

V: TRBV28
J: TRBJ2-5
D: TRBD2
size: few
DNA: TGTGCCAGCAGTTTCTTGGGACTAGTAGAGGCCGATTGGGAGACCCAGTACTTC
CDR3: CASSFLGLVEADWETQYF

V: TRBV5-1
J: TRBJ1-4
D: .
size: few
DNA: TGCGCCAGCAGCTTGGGGCCGCGAGGCGCCGCAACTAATGAAAAACTGTTTTTT
CDR3: CASSLGPRGAATNEKLFF

V: TRBV30
J: TRBJ2-5
D: .
size: .
DNA: TGTGCCTGGAGTGACCATTCGGGGCGGGAGACCCAGTACTTC
CDR3: CAWSDHSGRETQYF

V: TRBV3-1
J: TRBJ1-5
D: TRBD1
size: many
DNA: TGTGCCAGCAGCCAAGTACAGGGGAATCAGCCCCAGCATTTT
CDR3: CASSQVQGNQPQHF

V: TRBV30
J: TRBJ2-1
D: TRBD2
size: .
DNA: TGTGCCTGGAGTCAGTACAGCGGGGGCCCCAATGAGCAGTTCTTC
CDR3: CAWSQYSGGPNEQFF

V: TRBV6-1
J: TRBJ1-3
D: TRBD1
size: few
DNA: TGTGCCAGCACAGGGGGCACTGGAAACACCATATATTTT
CDR3: CASTGGTGNTIYF

V: TRBV12-3/TRBV12-4
J: TRBJ2-5
D: .
size: .
DNA: TGTGCCAGCAGTTTAACGGAGACCCAGTACTTC
CDR3: CASSLTETQYF

V: TRBV4-1
J: TRBJ1-1
D: TRBD1
size: .
DNA: TGCGCCAGCAGCCAAGCTCTGTTCGGGGACAGGGGCGCTGAAGCTTTCTTT
CDR3: CASSQALFGDRGAEAFF

V: TRBV20-1
J: TRBJ2-1
D: TRBD2
size: .
DNA: TGCAGTGCTAGCCGGCCTAGCGGGACCAATGAGCAGTTCTTC
CDR3: CSASRPSGTNEQFF

V: TRBV9
J: TRBJ1-2
D: .
size: once
DNA: TGTGCCAGCTCACCACCTCTCAAGCAGAACTATGGCTACACCTTC
CDR3: CASSPPLKQNYGYTF

V: TRBV6-1
J: TRBJ2-1
D: .
size: few
DNA: TGTGCCAGCAGCCAAGGCCCGGGACGGTACAATGAGCAGTTCTTC
CDR3: CASSQGPGRYNEQFF

V: TRBV20-1
J: TRBJ1-1
D: .
size: many
DNA: TGCAGTGCCACCACACCGAACACTGAAGCTTTCTTT
CDR3: CSATTPNTEAFF

V: TRBV3-1
J: TRBJ2-7
D: .
size: many
DNA: TGTGCCAGCAGCCAAGGGGTGTCGGGGCCGGGGCAGTACTTC
CDR3: CASSQGVSGPGQYF

V: TRBV20-1
J: TRBJ1-4
D: .
size: .
DNA: TGCAGTGCTACTTTTTCAGGCGCTAAGGGTGAAAAACTGTTTTTT
CDR3: CSATFSGAKGEKLFF

V: TRBV29-1
J: TRBJ2-5
D: .
size: .
DNA: TGCAGCTTCCTGGGAGGAGGGGAGACCCAGTACTTC
CDR3: CSFLGGGETQYF

V: TRBV5-1
J: TRBJ2-1
D: TRBD2
size: many
DNA: TGCGCCAGCAGCTTGGCGGGTTTTAGCGGGAGGCCGGACTACAATGAGCAGTTCTTC
CDR3: CASSLAGFSGRPDYNEQFF

V: TRBV19
J: TRBJ2-7
D: TRBD2
size: .
DNA: TGTGCCAGTAGTATAGACGCCCCGGGACTAGCGGGAGTCCACGAGCAGTACTTC
CDR3: CASSIDAPGLAGVHEQYF

V: TRBV11-3
J: TRBJ2-1
D: .
size: many
DNA: TGTGCCAGACAGGGACTGAACAATGAGCAGTTCTTC
CDR3: CARQGLNNEQFF

V: TRBV5-8
J: TRBJ2-3
D: .
size: .
DNA: TGTGCCAGCAGCTTTTCCACAGAATCAGATACGCAGTATTTT
CDR3: CASSFSTESDTQYF

V: TRBV6-1
J: TRBJ1-4
D: .
size: .
DNA: TGTGCCAGCAGACCGACCGGGACGAATAATGAAAAACTGTTTTTT
CDR3: CASRPTGTNNEKLFF

V: TRBV6-4
J: TRBJ2-5
D: .
size: .
DNA: TGTGCCAGCAGCTCGCCTTGGGGCAAAGAGACCCAGTACTTC
CDR3: CASSSPWGKETQYF

V: TRBV15
J: TRBJ2-6
D: .
size: .
DNA: TGTGCCACCAGCAGGGGGTCTGGGGCCAACGTCCTGACTTTC
CDR3: CATSRGSGANVLTF

V: TRBV28
J: TRBJ1-2
D: .
size: few
DNA: TGTGCCAGCAGTTCCCTAAACTATGGCTACACCTTC
CDR3: CASSSLNYGYTF

V: TRBV5-6
J: TRBJ2-5
D: TRBD2
size: few
DNA: TGTGCCAGCAGCTTGGCCCTTAGCGGGAGGCCAACCTTACAAGAGACCCAGTACTTC
CDR3: CASSLALSGRPTLQETQYF

V: TRBV20-1
J: TRBJ2-3
D: .
size: many
DNA: TGCAGTGCTAGAGGGCCCCCCAAGGATTGGACAGATACGCAGTATTTT
CDR3: CSARGPPKDWTDTQYF

V: TRBV30
J: TRBJ1-1
D: .
size: few
DNA: TGTGCCTGGAGTGTACACCACCGGGTATTTGGCTTGGCTTTCTTT
CDR3: CAWSVHHRVFGLAFF

V: TRBV5-5
J: TRBJ2-1
D: TRBD2
size: .
DNA: TGTGCCAGCAGCGTCTTCGATACTAGCGCAAGGGTTGAGCAGTTCTTC
CDR3: CASSVFDTSARVEQFF

V: TRBV10-3
J: TRBJ2-1
D: .
size: few
DNA: TGTGCCATCAGTGGCCCCGGGACCCCATCGATGGAGCAGTTCTTC
CDR3: CAISGPGTPSMEQFF

V: TRBV28
J: TRBJ2-3
D: TRBD2
size: .
DNA: TGTGCCAGCGGCAGGGGACTAGCGGGGGATACGCAGTATTTT
CDR3: CASGRGLAGDTQYF

V: TRBV30
J: TRBJ2-4
D: .
size: .
DNA: TGTGCCTGGAGTCCCGTAGCCAAAAACATTCAGTACTTC
CDR3: CAWSPVAKNIQYF